These T cell receptor beta chains were read from a single sample in a study of graft-versus-host responses after intestinal transplantation. These receptors have no identified antigens. Using immunoSEQ multiplex PCR, the repertoire was profiled, and TCRdb retains in-frame clones only, with some absent. The table includes about 88,000 clones, roughly 92% detected once. Sequenced material: unstimulated CD4+ T cells sorted from spleen or lymph node cells, taken before intestinal transplant. These receptors all stem from a human donor who received an intestinal transplant. CDR3s include the opening cysteine and the closing phenylalanine or tryptophan. The order of the fields is clone size, V gene, J gene, D gene, CDR3 DNA, CDR3 protein. D genes are given only for firm matches. Not all rows give a size; the values are once, few, many and, for expanded clones, a class.

abundance: .
v_gene: TRBV5-1
j_gene: TRBJ2-5
d_gene: .
CDR3nt: TGCGCCAGCAGCCCGGGACCACTCCAAGAGACCCAGTACTTC
CDR3aa: CASSPGPLQETQYF

abundance: .
v_gene: TRBV7-9
j_gene: TRBJ2-5
d_gene: TRBD1
CDR3nt: TGTGCCAGCAGCTCAGGACGGGACAGGGATTGGGAGACCCAGTACTTC
CDR3aa: CASSSGRDRDWETQYF

abundance: .
v_gene: TRBV5-5
j_gene: TRBJ2-2
d_gene: .
CDR3nt: TGTGCCAGCATCAGAGGAGTTACCGGGGAGCTGTTTTTT
CDR3aa: CASIRGVTGELFF

abundance: once
v_gene: TRBV7-2
j_gene: TRBJ1-1
d_gene: .
CDR3nt: TGTGCCAGCAGCCCCGGACAGAGCTTAAGGTACACTGAAGCTTTCTTT
CDR3aa: CASSPGQSLRYTEAFF

abundance: .
v_gene: TRBV27
j_gene: TRBJ2-2
d_gene: TRBD2
CDR3nt: TGTGCCAGCAGTTTACGTCCCGGTTGGGGGGGGTACGACACCGGGGAGCTGTTTTTT
CDR3aa: CASSLRPGWGGYDTGELFF

abundance: .
v_gene: TRBV10-3
j_gene: TRBJ2-1
d_gene: TRBD2
CDR3nt: TGTGCCATCAGTGATTGGGAGACTAGCGGGACCCATGAGCAGTTCTTC
CDR3aa: CAISDWETSGTHEQFF

abundance: .
v_gene: TRBV27
j_gene: TRBJ2-5
d_gene: .
CDR3nt: TGTGCCAGCAGTAAAGAGACCCAGTACTTC
CDR3aa: CASSKETQYF

abundance: .
v_gene: TRBV11-1
j_gene: TRBJ2-3
d_gene: TRBD2
CDR3nt: TGTGCCAGCAGCCCAGCCACGGGGGGATCTCCAGATACGCAGTATTTT
CDR3aa: CASSPATGGSPDTQYF

abundance: .
v_gene: TRBV6-5
j_gene: TRBJ2-7
d_gene: TRBD2
CDR3nt: TGTGCCAGCAGTCTAATTACTAGCGGGAGGTACGAGCAGTACTTC
CDR3aa: CASSLITSGRYEQYF

abundance: few
v_gene: TRBV7-6
j_gene: TRBJ2-7
d_gene: .
CDR3nt: TGTGCCAGCAGCTCTGGTATCTCCTACGAGCAGTACTTC
CDR3aa: CASSSGISYEQYF

abundance: .
v_gene: TRBV7-2
j_gene: TRBJ1-2
d_gene: .
CDR3nt: TGTGCCAGCAGCTTAGAACAGTCAAACTATGGCTACACCTTC
CDR3aa: CASSLEQSNYGYTF

abundance: .
v_gene: TRBV12-5
j_gene: TRBJ2-1
d_gene: .
CDR3nt: TGTGCTAGTGGTTTGACGGGTATTTATGAGCAGTTCTTC
CDR3aa: CASGLTGIYEQFF

abundance: .
v_gene: TRBV5-1
j_gene: TRBJ2-3
d_gene: .
CDR3nt: TGCGCCAGCAGCGTGGGGACCACGGGGGATACGCAGTATTTT
CDR3aa: CASSVGTTGDTQYF

abundance: .
v_gene: TRBV28
j_gene: TRBJ1-4
d_gene: .
CDR3nt: TGTGCCAGCAGTTTAGGTGGGGGTTCAACTAATGAAAAACTGTTTTTT
CDR3aa: CASSLGGGSTNEKLFF

abundance: .
v_gene: TRBV5-8
j_gene: TRBJ1-3
d_gene: .
CDR3nt: TGTGCCAGCAGCTTGGGGACAGCCCCCGCGGGAACGGCCATATATTTT
CDR3aa: CASSLGTAPAGTAIYF

abundance: .
v_gene: TRBV2
j_gene: TRBJ2-1
d_gene: .
CDR3nt: TGTGCCAGCAGTGAAGTCGCGGGACCGTACAATGAGCAGTTCTTC
CDR3aa: CASSEVAGPYNEQFF

abundance: .
v_gene: TRBV5-5
j_gene: TRBJ2-7
d_gene: TRBD1
CDR3nt: TGTGCCAGCAGGCCCGGGACAGGGGCCTACGAGCAGTACTTC
CDR3aa: CASRPGTGAYEQYF

abundance: .
v_gene: TRBV7-3
j_gene: TRBJ2-5
d_gene: TRBD1
CDR3nt: TGTGCCAGCAGCTTAGGGGGACAGTTTCAAGAGACCCAGTACTTC
CDR3aa: CASSLGGQFQETQYF

abundance: .
v_gene: TRBV18
j_gene: TRBJ2-7
d_gene: .
CDR3nt: TGTGCCAGCTCACCAGGGTTACTCCACGAGCAGTACTTC
CDR3aa: CASSPGLLHEQYF

abundance: .
v_gene: TRBV5-4
j_gene: TRBJ1-5
d_gene: TRBD1
CDR3nt: TGTGCCAGCAGCTTGGACAGGGGTGATCAGCCCCAGCATTTT
CDR3aa: CASSLDRGDQPQHF

abundance: once
v_gene: TRBV7-3
j_gene: TRBJ2-3
d_gene: .
CDR3nt: TGTGCCAGCAGTAGGCGGGCCTCCCTAACAGATACGCAGTATTTT
CDR3aa: CASSRRASLTDTQYF

abundance: .
v_gene: TRBV5-1
j_gene: TRBJ2-1
d_gene: TRBD2
CDR3nt: TGCGCCAGCAGCTTCGAAACTAGCGGGTCTTACAATGAGCAGTTCTTC
CDR3aa: CASSFETSGSYNEQFF

abundance: .
v_gene: TRBV18
j_gene: TRBJ2-3
d_gene: .
CDR3nt: TGTGCCAGCTCACCAACGACAAACACAGATACGCAGTATTTT
CDR3aa: CASSPTTNTDTQYF

abundance: .
v_gene: TRBV5-4
j_gene: TRBJ2-1
d_gene: .
CDR3nt: TGTGCCAGCAGCCCGAAGACTAGGTTCGATGGTGAGCAGTTCTTC
CDR3aa: CASSPKTRFDGEQFF

abundance: few
v_gene: TRBV19
j_gene: TRBJ1-2
d_gene: .
CDR3nt: TGTGCCAGTAGTGATCCGGGACGGGGCTATGGCTACACCTTC
CDR3aa: CASSDPGRGYGYTF

abundance: .
v_gene: TRBV14
j_gene: TRBJ2-7
d_gene: TRBD2
CDR3nt: TGTGCCAGCAGCCAGACGGGGGGAACAGTCCTAGGCTACGAGCAGTACTTC
CDR3aa: CASSQTGGTVLGYEQYF

abundance: .
v_gene: TRBV12-5
j_gene: TRBJ1-2
d_gene: .
CDR3nt: TGTGCTAGTGGTGACCTGCAGGGAAAGACCTATGGCTACACCTTC
CDR3aa: CASGDLQGKTYGYTF

abundance: .
v_gene: TRBV6-1
j_gene: TRBJ2-1
d_gene: TRBD2
CDR3nt: TGTGCCAGCAGTGAAATCCGGACTAGCGGGAGTCTACAGTTCTTC
CDR3aa: CASSEIRTSGSLQFF

abundance: .
v_gene: TRBV4-2
j_gene: TRBJ2-5
d_gene: TRBD2
CDR3nt: TGTGCCAGCAGCGGACGAACTAGCGGTCAAAGTAGGGAGACCCAGTACTTC
CDR3aa: CASSGRTSGQSRETQYF

abundance: .
v_gene: TRBV27
j_gene: TRBJ2-1
d_gene: .
CDR3nt: TGTGCCAGCAGTTTATTGGAGGGTACCTACAATGAGCAGTTCTTC
CDR3aa: CASSLLEGTYNEQFF

abundance: .
v_gene: TRBV6-6
j_gene: TRBJ2-1
d_gene: .
CDR3nt: TGTGCCAGCAGTTACTCGACCCTAGCAGTCGGCAATGAGCAGTTCTTC
CDR3aa: CASSYSTLAVGNEQFF

abundance: .
v_gene: TRBV11-2
j_gene: TRBJ2-7
d_gene: .
CDR3nt: TGTGCCAGCAGCCTAGCCCGGGGACCCCGTCGGGTTTCGTCCTACGAGCAGTACTTC
CDR3aa: CASSLARGPRRVSSYEQYF

abundance: .
v_gene: TRBV4-1
j_gene: TRBJ2-3
d_gene: TRBD2
CDR3nt: TGCGCCAGCAGCCAAGATATCCCCAGAGGGCTAGCGGGACTCACAGATACGCAGTATTTT
CDR3aa: CASSQDIPRGLAGLTDTQYF

abundance: .
v_gene: TRBV19
j_gene: TRBJ2-5
d_gene: TRBD2
CDR3nt: TGTGCCAGTAATGAACTAGCGGGAGTGGAAGGTAGGGAGACCCAGTACTTC
CDR3aa: CASNELAGVEGRETQYF

abundance: .
v_gene: TRBV13
j_gene: TRBJ1-4
d_gene: .
CDR3nt: TGTGCCAGCAGCTTGGGTGCAACTAATGAAAAACTGTTTTTT
CDR3aa: CASSLGATNEKLFF

abundance: .
v_gene: TRBV14
j_gene: TRBJ1-2
d_gene: TRBD1
CDR3nt: TGTGCCAGCAGCCAAGATCAGGGGGGTAGAGGTGGCTACACCTTC
CDR3aa: CASSQDQGGRGGYTF

abundance: .
v_gene: TRBV27
j_gene: TRBJ2-7
d_gene: .
CDR3nt: TGTGCCAGCAGTTTTTCTCGGACAGAGGGCTATGAGCGGTACTTC
CDR3aa: CASSFSRTEGYERYF

abundance: .
v_gene: TRBV18
j_gene: TRBJ1-5
d_gene: TRBD1
CDR3nt: TGTGCCAGCTCCCCGATTCCCCGTGTGGGGCGTGAGGGGGCGGGCAATCAGCCCCAGCATTTT
CDR3aa: CASSPIPRVGREGAGNQPQHF

abundance: .
v_gene: TRBV19
j_gene: TRBJ1-2
d_gene: TRBD1
CDR3nt: TGTGCCAGTAGTCTTGAGGGGGCGAACTATGGCTACACCTTC
CDR3aa: CASSLEGANYGYTF

abundance: .
v_gene: TRBV5-1
j_gene: TRBJ2-1
d_gene: .
CDR3nt: TGCGCCAGCAGACGGGACCATTCCTACAATGAGCAGTTCTTC
CDR3aa: CASRRDHSYNEQFF

abundance: .
v_gene: TRBV2
j_gene: TRBJ2-1
d_gene: .
CDR3nt: TGTGCCAGTAGAAGGGGCCTTGGGAATGAGCAGTTCTTC
CDR3aa: CASRRGLGNEQFF

abundance: .
v_gene: TRBV5-4
j_gene: TRBJ2-1
d_gene: TRBD2
CDR3nt: TGTGCCAGCAGTGGACTAGCGGGCAATGAGCAGTTCTTC
CDR3aa: CASSGLAGNEQFF

abundance: .
v_gene: TRBV6-1
j_gene: TRBJ1-1
d_gene: TRBD1
CDR3nt: TGTGCCAGCAGTACCATGACAGGGGGCACTGAAGCTTTCTTT
CDR3aa: CASSTMTGGTEAFF

abundance: once
v_gene: TRBV19
j_gene: TRBJ1-2
d_gene: .
CDR3nt: TGTGCCAGTAGTGTACAGGCTAACCCCACCGCCGGCTACACCTTC
CDR3aa: CASSVQANPTAGYTF

abundance: .
v_gene: TRBV29-1
j_gene: TRBJ2-5
d_gene: TRBD1
CDR3nt: TGCAGCGTTGAAAGGGGGACAGGGGCCCAGTACTTC
CDR3aa: CSVERGTGAQYF

abundance: .
v_gene: TRBV15
j_gene: TRBJ2-7
d_gene: TRBD1
CDR3nt: TGTGCCACCAGCAGAGTGGGACAGGGGAATTCCTACGAGCAGTACTTC
CDR3aa: CATSRVGQGNSYEQYF

abundance: .
v_gene: TRBV6-5
j_gene: TRBJ2-7
d_gene: .
CDR3nt: TGTGCCAGCAGTTACTCCGGGAGCTCCTACGAGCAGTACTTC
CDR3aa: CASSYSGSSYEQYF

abundance: .
v_gene: TRBV6-1
j_gene: TRBJ1-2
d_gene: TRBD1
CDR3nt: TGTGCCAGCAGAAACCCGGACAGGGGCAATTATGGCTACACCTTC
CDR3aa: CASRNPDRGNYGYTF

abundance: .
v_gene: TRBV6-5
j_gene: TRBJ2-2
d_gene: .
CDR3nt: TGTGCCAGCAGTTACTCCAGGGACCCCGGGGAGCTGTTTTTT
CDR3aa: CASSYSRDPGELFF

abundance: .
v_gene: TRBV2
j_gene: TRBJ2-7
d_gene: TRBD2
CDR3nt: TGTGCCAGCAGTGAACTAGCGGGACCCTACGAGCAGTACTTC
CDR3aa: CASSELAGPYEQYF

abundance: .
v_gene: TRBV5-1
j_gene: TRBJ2-2
d_gene: TRBD1
CDR3nt: TGCGCCAGCAGCTTGGAGGGGGCGCGGACCGGGGAGCTGTTTTTT
CDR3aa: CASSLEGARTGELFF

abundance: .
v_gene: TRBV19
j_gene: TRBJ2-3
d_gene: .
CDR3nt: TGTGCCAGTAGTACTGGGAGCCCAGATACGCAGTATTTT
CDR3aa: CASSTGSPDTQYF

abundance: once
v_gene: TRBV7-6
j_gene: TRBJ1-2
d_gene: .
CDR3nt: TGTGCCAGCAGCGGCGGGGGGCAGGCTGGCTATGGCTACACCTTC
CDR3aa: CASSGGGQAGYGYTF

abundance: .
v_gene: TRBV5-1
j_gene: TRBJ2-1
d_gene: TRBD1
CDR3nt: TGCGCCAGCAGCCTGGGACAGGTCGGGACCAGATTGAGCTCCTACAATGAGCAGTTCTTC
CDR3aa: CASSLGQVGTRLSSYNEQFF

abundance: .
v_gene: TRBV6-6
j_gene: TRBJ1-2
d_gene: .
CDR3nt: TGTGCCAGCAGTTACTCGGTCTGGGATGGGGGCTACACCTTC
CDR3aa: CASSYSVWDGGYTF

abundance: .
v_gene: TRBV28
j_gene: TRBJ1-5
d_gene: TRBD1
CDR3nt: TGTGCCAGCAGTTTACCAGGGGGGAGCAATCAGCCCCAGCATTTT
CDR3aa: CASSLPGGSNQPQHF

abundance: .
v_gene: TRBV27
j_gene: TRBJ2-3
d_gene: TRBD2
CDR3nt: TGTGCCAGCAGTCACGCAGCGGGGTCCCCAGATTTT
CDR3aa: CASSHAAGSPDF